The source of this TCR beta chain is a study of blood T cells in healthy people across ages. Ten or more counts support this clonotype. With 4 bases removed from V and 1 base from J, the gap between germline ends came to 22 bases. Germline CDR1 and CDR2: SGHRS and YFSETQ. The CDR3 spans 18 residues. Primers used in a second PCR of about 6 to 12 cycles were a sample-barcoded 5' primer and a J-beta primer mix. TCRdb recomputed calls from the 5' RACE reads with MiXCR, one row per CDR3 protein. The sample lists some 1.1 million distinct CDR3 sequences, roughly two fifths occurring once. The sequence was obtained from a man aged 18 to 29 in good health. The chain recombines TRBV5-1 with TRBJ2-3; D call uncertain. The sample was blood. CDR3 region: CASSHNGRVDGGTDTQYF. Written as DNA, the CDR3 is TGCGCCAGCAGCCATAACGGAAGGGTTGATGGCGGCACAGATACGCAGTATTTT. The whole variable domain, remainder taken from reference TRBV5-1 and TRBJ2-3, is KAGVTQTPRYLIKTRGQQVTLSCSPISGHRSVSWYQQTPGQGLQFLFEYFSETQRNKGNFPGRFSGRQFSNSRSEMNVSTLELGDSALYLCASSHNGRVDGGTDTQYFGPGTRLTVL.